A selection of T cell receptor beta chains follows, all from one sample in a study of CD8 T cell repertoires and HIV-1 epitope variants. Their antigens are not known. Assay used: immunoSEQ multiplex PCR; TCRdb lists only in-frame clones, some missing. The sample shows several thousand clones, around three fifths of them seen only once. Sequencing input: cultured CD8+ T cells derived from PBMCs. These receptors were taken from a male donor with HIV. The CDR3 runs from the conserved cysteine through the conserved F or W. Fields, in order: CDR3 DNA, CDR3 protein, D gene, V gene, clone size, J gene. The D gene is left open where the match is weak. Expanded clones are given a class, and other clones once, few, many or no size at all.

CDR3 DNA: TGTGCCAGCAGTTCACAGACCTACGAGCAGTACTTC
CDR3 protein: CASSSQTYEQYF
D gene: NA
V gene: TRBV6-5
clone size: NA
J gene: TRBJ2-7

CDR3 DNA: TGCGCCAGCAGCTTGGCCCTCAATGAGCAGTTCTTC
CDR3 protein: CASSLALNEQFF
D gene: NA
V gene: TRBV5-1
clone size: once
J gene: TRBJ2-1

CDR3 DNA: TGTGCCAGCTCACCCGCGGAGGGCGACAAGAACACCGGGGAGCTGTTTTTT
CDR3 protein: CASSPAEGDKNTGELFF
D gene: NA
V gene: TRBV18
clone size: NA
J gene: TRBJ2-2

CDR3 DNA: TGCGCCAGCAGTGCGACGGGGGGCTCCTACAATGAGCAGTTCTTC
CDR3 protein: CASSATGGSYNEQFF
D gene: TRBD2
V gene: TRBV10-2
clone size: NA
J gene: TRBJ2-1

CDR3 DNA: TGTGCCAGCAGCCCTGGACAGGGTGGCTACGAGCAGTACTTC
CDR3 protein: CASSPGQGGYEQYF
D gene: TRBD1
V gene: TRBV5-5
clone size: once
J gene: TRBJ2-7

CDR3 DNA: TGTGCCAGCAGTTACGTAACATCCATGAGCTCCTACAATGAGCAGTTCTTC
CDR3 protein: CASSYVTSMSSYNEQFF
D gene: NA
V gene: TRBV27
clone size: NA
J gene: TRBJ2-1

CDR3 DNA: TGTGCCAGCAGCACCGGGCACAGGACAGATACGCAGTATTTT
CDR3 protein: CASSTGHRTDTQYF
D gene: NA
V gene: TRBV7-7
clone size: NA
J gene: TRBJ2-3

CDR3 DNA: TGTGCCAGCAGCTTAGCGTGGGCAGGTTACAATGAGCAGTTCTTC
CDR3 protein: CASSLAWAGYNEQFF
D gene: NA
V gene: TRBV7-9
clone size: NA
J gene: TRBJ2-1

CDR3 DNA: TGTGCCAGCAGCGTATCAGGCCTCGATGGGCCCCAGCATTTT
CDR3 protein: CASSVSGLDGPQHF
D gene: NA
V gene: TRBV9
clone size: few
J gene: TRBJ1-5

CDR3 DNA: TGTGCCAGCAGCTTATGGGGGACGGCAAACGAGCAGTACTTC
CDR3 protein: CASSLWGTANEQYF
D gene: NA
V gene: TRBV7-6
clone size: NA
J gene: TRBJ2-7

CDR3 DNA: TGTGCCAGCAGCCCGTTGACGGACCCGCTCGTGACCCAGTACTTC
CDR3 protein: CASSPLTDPLVTQYF
D gene: NA
V gene: TRBV7-9
clone size: NA
J gene: TRBJ2-5

CDR3 DNA: TGTGCCAGCAGCGGTAAGACGCAGGGGATTAATAGCAATCAGCCCCAGCATTTT
CDR3 protein: CASSGKTQGINSNQPQHF
D gene: NA
V gene: TRBV21-1
clone size: NA
J gene: TRBJ1-5

CDR3 DNA: TGTGCCAGCAGCTTACGGCGGCCTCGCGGGGGATCCACCGGGGAGCTGTTTTTT
CDR3 protein: CASSLRRPRGGSTGELFF
D gene: TRBD2
V gene: TRBV13
clone size: NA
J gene: TRBJ2-2

CDR3 DNA: TGCGCCAGCAGCCAAGAGCCCCGATACGAGCAGTACTTC
CDR3 protein: CASSQEPRYEQYF
D gene: NA
V gene: TRBV4-3
clone size: NA
J gene: TRBJ2-7

CDR3 DNA: TGTGCCAGCAGCTTACAGGAACCATCTAACTATGGCTACACCTTC
CDR3 protein: CASSLQEPSNYGYTF
D gene: NA
V gene: TRBV5-8
clone size: NA
J gene: TRBJ1-2

CDR3 DNA: TGTGCCATCAGTGAGTCCGTCCTCAATGAGCAGTTCTTC
CDR3 protein: CAISESVLNEQFF
D gene: NA
V gene: TRBV10-3
clone size: NA
J gene: TRBJ2-1

CDR3 DNA: TGTGCCAGCAGCCACTCCCAAGGGCTAGCGAATGAGCAGTTCTTC
CDR3 protein: CASSHSQGLANEQFF
D gene: NA
V gene: TRBV14
clone size: NA
J gene: TRBJ2-1

CDR3 DNA: TGTGCCAGCAGTTCCCCCGTCTACAGGGCGGTCGACACTGAAGCTTTCTTT
CDR3 protein: CASSSPVYRAVDTEAFF
D gene: NA
V gene: TRBV28
clone size: NA
J gene: TRBJ1-1

CDR3 DNA: TGTGCCAGCAGCTTAGTCCCTAGTCTTACCACAGATACGCAGTATTTT
CDR3 protein: CASSLVPSLTTDTQYF
D gene: NA
V gene: TRBV11-1
clone size: few
J gene: TRBJ2-3

CDR3 DNA: TGCGCCAGCAGCCCGGACACCTTTCCCACCGGGGAGCTGTTTTTT
CDR3 protein: CASSPDTFPTGELFF
D gene: NA
V gene: TRBV5-1
clone size: once
J gene: TRBJ2-2

CDR3 DNA: TGTGCCAGCAGCGTGAGGACTAGCGGGAGGGCCAACGAGCAGTTCTTC
CDR3 protein: CASSVRTSGRANEQFF
D gene: TRBD2
V gene: TRBV7-9
clone size: NA
J gene: TRBJ2-1

CDR3 DNA: TGTGCCAGCATAGGGCGGGGGGAATCCTACGAGCAGTACTTC
CDR3 protein: CASIGRGESYEQYF
D gene: TRBD2
V gene: TRBV6-5
clone size: NA
J gene: TRBJ2-7

CDR3 DNA: TGCGCCAGCAGCCAAGATCGAGACCCGGGGGAGACCCAGTACTTC
CDR3 protein: CASSQDRDPGETQYF
D gene: NA
V gene: TRBV4-1
clone size: NA
J gene: TRBJ2-5

CDR3 DNA: TGCGCCAGCAGCCAAGAAGGGACTTCCGCCTACGAGCAGTACTTC
CDR3 protein: CASSQEGTSAYEQYF
D gene: NA
V gene: TRBV4-3
clone size: NA
J gene: TRBJ2-7

CDR3 DNA: TGTGCCAGCAGCTTTCGCCTATTAGCGGGGGGTAATGAGCAGTTCTTC
CDR3 protein: CASSFRLLAGGNEQFF
D gene: TRBD2
V gene: TRBV7-9
clone size: NA
J gene: TRBJ2-1

CDR3 DNA: TGTGCCAGCAGCCTTAGCGGGACTGGTACTACAGATACGCAGTATTTT
CDR3 protein: CASSLSGTGTTDTQYF
D gene: TRBD2
V gene: TRBV7-6
clone size: NA
J gene: TRBJ2-3

CDR3 DNA: TGTGCCAGCAGTGATCAGGGAAGCTCCTACGAGCAGTACTTC
CDR3 protein: CASSDQGSSYEQYF
D gene: NA
V gene: TRBV6-1
clone size: medium-sized
J gene: TRBJ2-7

CDR3 DNA: TGCGCCAGCAATCCCTCCTCGGCCCCAGATACGCAGTATTTT
CDR3 protein: CASNPSSAPDTQYF
D gene: NA
V gene: TRBV5-1
clone size: NA
J gene: TRBJ2-3

CDR3 DNA: TGCGCCAGCAGCCAAGATAGAAGGGGCGGGGGGTCCACAGATACGCAGTATTTT
CDR3 protein: CASSQDRRGGGSTDTQYF
D gene: TRBD2
V gene: TRBV4-3
clone size: NA
J gene: TRBJ2-3

CDR3 DNA: TGTGCCAGCAGCGTAGATTACAGTCAAAATGAAAAACTGTTTTTT
CDR3 protein: CASSVDYSQNEKLFF
D gene: NA
V gene: TRBV9
clone size: NA
J gene: TRBJ1-4

CDR3 DNA: TGTGCCAGCAGTTACCGTCGTCAGTTGGGGGATACGCAGTATTTT
CDR3 protein: CASSYRRQLGDTQYF
D gene: NA
V gene: TRBV6-5
clone size: few
J gene: TRBJ2-3

CDR3 DNA: TGTGCCAGCTCACCCACAGGGTTGGAGACCCAGTACTTC
CDR3 protein: CASSPTGLETQYF
D gene: NA
V gene: TRBV18
clone size: NA
J gene: TRBJ2-5

CDR3 DNA: TGTGCCAGCAGCCCCCAGGGTGGACTCCCCGCCGACAATGAGCAGTTCTTC
CDR3 protein: CASSPQGGLPADNEQFF
D gene: NA
V gene: TRBV5-4
clone size: NA
J gene: TRBJ2-1

CDR3 DNA: TGCGCCAGCAGCTTGGCCGGACAGCAAGAGACCCAGTACTTC
CDR3 protein: CASSLAGQQETQYF
D gene: NA
V gene: TRBV5-1
clone size: NA
J gene: TRBJ2-5

CDR3 DNA: TGTGCCAGCAGCTTAGCGGGTATGGAGGCCCAGTACTTC
CDR3 protein: CASSLAGMEAQYF
D gene: NA
V gene: TRBV7-2
clone size: NA
J gene: TRBJ2-5